Listed here are 32 T cell receptor beta chains from one sample, sequenced in a study of T cells in localized non-small cell lung cancer. Sequenced by immunoSEQ multiplex PCR; TCRdb stores in-frame clones only, minus some. This table holds tens of thousands of clones, 84% found once. Specimen: peripheral blood, collected before any cancer treatment. Source of these receptors: an older female donor with stage I lung adenocarcinoma.

The chain is built from TRBV7-6 and TRBJ2-3; 8 nucleotides align to TRBD1. The CDR3 length is 16 residues. Losses at the gene ends were 5 bases for V and 1 base for J; bases not matched to a gene: 8. Looked up from germline, CDR1 is SGHVS and CDR2 is FNYEAQ. The CDR3 sequence: CASSTGGSRGTDTQYF. The CDR3 DNA reads TGTGCCAGCAGCACAGGGGGGTCGAGGGGCACAGATACGCAGTATTTT.

This chain joins TRBV5-8 and TRBJ2-5; D remains ambiguous. This CDR3 has 11 residues. Germline V gives CDR1 SGHTS, CDR2 YDEGEE. Between the trimmed V and J ends, which lost 2 bases and 4 bases, there was a span of 3 bases. This chain's CDR3 is CASSLPETQYF. CDR3 sequence (DNA): TGTGCCAGCAGCTTACCAGAGACCCAGTACTTC.

The J gene is TRBJ2-2, the V gene TRBV11-1, with 14 bases matching TRBD2. The CDR3 has 19 amino acids. The V gene's germline CDR1 is SGHAT and CDR2 FQDESV (reference sequence). Trimming at V came to 5 bases and at J to 1 base, leaving 9 bases not matched to a gene. The CDR3 DNA reads TGTGCCAGCAGCCAGCCGGGACTAGCGGGGGAACTGAACACCGGGGAGCTGTTTTTT. Translated, it gives CASSQPGLAGELNTGELFF.

This CDR3 reads CASSFGQGLNTEAFF. The DNA for the CDR3 is TGTGCCAGCAGCTTTGGGCAGGGACTGAACACTGAAGCTTTCTTT. This sequence joins TRBV7-9 and TRBJ1-1; a weak D match, TRBD1 (5 bases). The CDR3 loop spans 15 amino acids. The ends were cut back, 3 bases at V and 0 bases at J, with 11 bases in the middle. Germline assignment: CDR1 SEHNR and CDR2 FQNEAQ (reference sequence).

The V gene is TRBV4-1, the J gene TRBJ2-1; possible D gene TRBD1, 7 bases. CDR1 MGHRA and CDR2 YSYEKL come from the germline V gene. The CDR3 runs to 13 residues. The ends were cut back, 6 bases at V and 11 bases at J, with 17 bases in the middle. This chain's CDR3 is CASSVRGAQKQFF. Here the CDR3 DNA reads TGCGCCAGCAGTGTCAGGGGGGCGCAGAAGCAGTTCTTC.

This sequence joins TRBV5-6 and TRBJ2-3, with a possible D match to TRBD2 (5 bases). The germline V gene encodes CDR1 SGHDT and CDR2 YYEEEE. This CDR3 is built from 15 residues. The V gene lost 0 bases and the J gene lost 6 bases, with 14 bases spanning the gap. The CDR3 DNA reads TGTGCCAGCAGCTTGGTGGCCAGCGGAGGCGATACGCAGTATTTT. Translation gives CASSLVASGGDTQYF.

The rearrangement links TRBV9 to TRBJ2-1, with 12 nucleotides matching TRBD2. J gave up 6 bases and V 4 bases, and 8 bases lay outside the gene matches. The germline gives CDR1 SGDLS, CDR2 YYNGEE. The CDR3 contains 16 residues. The CDR3 DNA follows: TGTGCCAGCAGCTTCCGACTAGCGGGAGTCGGCAATGAGCAGTTCTTC. It codes for CASSFRLAGVGNEQFF. Full variable domain (rest looked up from reference TRBV9 and TRBJ2-1): DSGVTQTPKHLITATGQRVTLRCSPRSGDLSVYWYQQSLDQGLQFLIQYYNGEERAKGNILERFSAQQFPDLHSELNLSSLELGDSALYFCASSFRLAGVGNEQFFGPGTRLTVL.

V and J are TRBV18 and TRBJ2-1; weak D call: TRBD2 (6 bases). Trimming removed 3 bases at V and 4 bases at J, with 16 bases between. The CDR3 consists of 16 residues. Germline CDR1 and CDR2: KGHSH and LQKENI. CDR3 coding DNA: TGTGCCAGCTCACCTCTACAGCGGGTACAATACAATGAGCAGTTCTTC. This encodes CASSPLQRVQYNEQFF.

The chain uses TRBV15 and TRBJ2-7, with D tentatively TRBD2 (5 bases). The ends were cut back, 0 bases at V and 0 bases at J, with 9 bases in the middle. Germline V gene data show CDR1 as LNHNV and CDR2 as YYDKDF (reference sequence). The CDR3 sequence is 15 residues long. Here the CDR3 reads CATSREGGNSYEQYF. The CDR3 region has the DNA TGTGCCACCAGCAGAGAAGGAGGTAACTCCTACGAGCAGTACTTC.

The rearrangement links TRBV6-1 to TRBJ2-1; perhaps TRBD2 as D (5 bases). This CDR3 has 15 amino acids. V was pared by 8 bases and J by 9 bases, with 23 bases between. Per the germline V gene, CDR1 is MNHNS and CDR2 is SASEGT. The CDR3 here is CASLPVARLGSEQFF. CDR3 nucleotide sequence: TGTGCCAGCCTCCCGGTGGCCCGACTTGGGAGTGAGCAGTTCTTC.

This clone was counted once. The V and J genes are TRBV4-2 and TRBJ1-2; D call uncertain. The V gene's germline CDR1 is LGHNA and CDR2 YNFKEQ. The CDR3 is made up of 13 amino acids. V lost 8 bases, J lost 2 bases, and 12 bases lay in between. CDR3 protein: CASGDAGNYGYTF. CDR3 sequence (DNA): TGTGCCAGCGGAGACGCCGGAAACTATGGCTACACCTTC.

This clone was seen a handful of times. This chain links TRBV4-1 with TRBJ2-6; D may be TRBD1 or TRBD2 (6 bases each). CDR3 length: 15 amino acids. V lost 6 bases, J lost 0 bases, and 9 bases lay in between. The germline V gene encodes CDR1 MGHRA and CDR2 YSYEKL. Here the CDR3 reads CASSKGGSGANVLTF. The CDR3, as DNA: TGCGCCAGCAGTAAGGGGGGCTCTGGGGCCAACGTCCTGACTTTC.

V and J are TRBV4-1 and TRBJ2-7; 13 bases are a match to TRBD2. The germline gives CDR1 MGHRA, CDR2 YSYEKL. The CDR3 extends over 19 amino acids. The junction had 10 bases not matched to a gene; V was cut back by 1 base and J by 1 base. This chain's CDR3 is CASSQGLGTSGDLSYEQYF. CDR3 bases: TGCGCCAGCAGCCAAGGTCTCGGGACTAGCGGGGATCTATCCTACGAGCAGTACTTC.

The chain links TRBV9 to TRBJ2-2, with D hard to call. The germline CDR1 and CDR2 sequences are SGDLS and YYNGEE. Between the trimmed V and J ends, which lost 4 bases and 5 bases, there was a span of 9 bases. This CDR3 is 13 amino acids long. CDR3 region: CASSPSGTGELFF. The CDR3 DNA is TGTGCCAGCAGCCCGAGTGGGACCGGGGAGCTGTTTTTT.

The gene calls are TRBV9 and TRBJ2-2, with 10 bases that match TRBD2. J gave up 7 bases and V 1 base, and 4 bases lay outside the gene matches. The CDR3 totals 15 residues. Per the germline V gene, CDR1 is SGDLS and CDR2 is YYNGEE. CDR3 in amino acids: CASSVLAGADGELFF. CDR3 DNA: TGTGCCAGCAGCGTACTAGCGGGAGCGGACGGGGAGCTGTTTTTT. Filled out from reference TRBV9 and TRBJ2-2, the complete variable domain reads DSGVTQTPKHLITATGQRVTLRCSPRSGDLSVYWYQQSLDQGLQFLIQYYNGEERAKGNILERFSAQQFPDLHSELNLSSLELGDSALYFCASSVLAGADGELFFGEGSRLTVL.

V and J are TRBV2 and TRBJ1-6; TRBD1 might be the D (6 bases). The germline V and J ends were trimmed by 3 bases and 9 bases, with 15 bases remaining between them. CDR1 and CDR2 (germline): SNHLY, FYNNEI. This CDR3 comprises 15 residues. The CDR3 nucleotides are TGTGCCAGCAGTGAGCGAGGGACACTTCTTTCACCCCTCCACTTT. Its protein product is CASSERGTLLSPLHF. Together with reference TRBV2 and TRBJ1-6, the CDR3 gives the full variable domain: EPEVTQTPSHQVTQMGQEVILRCVPISNHLYFYWYRQILGQKVEFLVSFYNNEISEKSEIFDDQFSVERPDGSNFTLKIRSTKLEDSAMYFCASSERGTLLSPLHFGNGTRLTVT.

V is TRBV29-1 and J is TRBJ2-2, with no clear D. The CDR3 spans 16 residues. With 0 bases removed from V and 2 bases from J, the gap between germline ends came to 13 bases. Germline CDR1 is SQVTM and CDR2 is ANQGSEA. Here the CDR3 reads CSVEDYFDTNTGELFF. The CDR3 DNA sequence: TGCAGCGTTGAAGATTATTTCGATACTAACACCGGGGAGCTGTTTTTT.

This clone was seen more than once but under ten times. The sample holds other DNA sequences that translate to the same CDR3. J is TRBJ2-1 and V is TRBV5-4, with TRBD1 identical over 11 bases. CDR3 length equals 15 residues. Germline V gene sequence: CDR1 SGHNT, CDR2 YYREEE (reference sequence). V was pared by 3 bases and J by 3 bases, with 2 bases of the junction left unmatched. The chain's CDR3 is CASSSGTGGYNEQFF. The CDR3 bases are TGTGCCAGCAGCTCCGGGACAGGGGGCTACAATGAGCAGTTCTTC.

This chain connects TRBV7-3 to TRBJ2-1, with 12 bases aligning to TRBD2. Per the germline V gene, CDR1 is SGHTA and CDR2 is FQGTGA. The trim removed 5 bases at V and 7 bases at J, leaving 6 bases unmatched. CDR3 length equals 15 residues. CDR3 coding DNA: TGTGCCAGCAGCCCCCTAGCGGGGGGGAGTAATGAGCAGTTCTTC. This gives the protein CASSPLAGGSNEQFF.

To note about this clone: The identical CDR3 is also encoded by other nucleotide sequences in the sample. The chain employs TRBV6-6 and TRBJ1-5; D perhaps matches TRBD1 (5 bases). The germline V gene encodes CDR1 MNHNY and CDR2 SVGAGI (reference sequence). The CDR3 length is 15 residues. The V gene lost 6 bases and the J gene lost 2 bases, with 14 bases spanning the gap. DNA for the CDR3: TGTGCCAGCAGGAAATGGACGGGGGGCAATCAGCCCCAGCATTTT. It is translated as CASRKWTGGNQPQHF.

J is TRBJ2-7 and V is TRBV7-8, with no clear D. In germline, CDR1 is SGHVS, CDR2 FQNEAQ. Trimming took off 7 bases at V and 7 bases at J, with 17 bases between the two ends. CDR3 length equals 13 residues. The CDR3 DNA reads TGTGCCAGCAAACCCCAAGGCGTCTGGGAGCAGTACTTC. Protein sequence: CASKPQGVWEQYF. Supplemented by reference TRBV7-8 and TRBJ2-7, the full variable domain reads GAGVSQSPRYKVAKRGQDVALRCDPISGHVSLFWYQQALGQGPEFLTYFQNEAQLDKSGLPSDRFFAERPEGSVSTLKIQRTQQEDSAVYLCASKPQGVWEQYFGPGTRLTVT.

The J gene is TRBJ2-5, the V gene TRBV28; a possible D gene is TRBD2 (5 bases). V was pared by 7 bases and J by 7 bases, with 19 bases between. The length of the CDR3 is 14 residues. From germline, CDR1 is MDHEN and CDR2 SYDVKM. The CDR3 region is CASTEGGVRGTQYF. The CDR3 DNA reads TGTGCCAGCACAGAGGGCGGAGTTCGGGGGACCCAGTACTTC.

CDR3 DNA: TGTGCCAGCAGCTACGGGTCTGCGGGAGCAAGCACAGATACGCAGTATTTT. This codes for CASSYGSAGASTDTQYF. The chain has TRBV9 and TRBJ2-3, with TRBD2 matching over 7 bases. In germline, CDR1 is SGDLS, CDR2 YYNGEE. V lost 4 bases and J lost 0; bases outside the gene matches: 11. The CDR3 covers 17 residues.

This clone was counted a few times. CDR3 bases: TGTGCCAGCAGGGCACAGGACAGGGATGCCAAAAACATTCAGTACTTC. This codes for CASRAQDRDAKNIQYF. V gene TRBV2 combines with J gene TRBJ2-4; the match to TRBD1 covers 8 bases. V lost 6 bases to trimming and J lost 1 base; unmatched junction nucleotides: 8. Germline loops: CDR1 SNHLY, CDR2 FYNNEI. CDR3 length: 16 residues.

The rearrangement uses TRBV5-5 and TRBJ1-6, with 8 bases lining up with TRBD1. Losses at the gene ends were 0 bases for V and 7 bases for J; bases not matched to a gene: 3. The CDR3 spans 15 residues. Germline V gene sequence: CDR1 SGHKS, CDR2 YYEKEE (reference sequence). The CDR3 nucleotides are TGTGCCAGCAGCTTGGGGACAGGGTGGAATTCACCCCTCCACTTT. Translated, it gives CASSLGTGWNSPLHF.

The J gene is TRBJ2-3, the V gene TRBV18, with 13 positions matching TRBD2. Trimming at V came to 3 bases and at J to 6 bases, leaving 6 bases not matched to a gene. From germline, CDR1 is KGHSH and CDR2 LQKENI. CDR3 length: 16 residues. This CDR3 reads CASSPGTSGGGDTQYF. The CDR3, as DNA: TGTGCCAGCTCACCCGGAACTAGCGGGGGGGGTGATACGCAGTATTTT.

This chain joins TRBV10-2 and TRBJ2-3; TRBD2 aligns across 8 bases. J lost 2 bases, V lost 5 bases, and 3 bases had no gene match. The CDR3 runs 14 residues. The germline V gene has CDR1 WSHSY and CDR2 SAAADI. The CDR3 loop is CASSPLAVTDTQYF. The CDR3 nucleotides are TGCGCCAGCAGTCCACTAGCGGTCACAGATACGCAGTATTTT.

The rearrangement joins TRBV21-1 to TRBJ2-7; the table's D call TRBD2 went unverified against the DNA. TRBV21-1 counts as a pseudogene. The CDR3 is 13 amino acids. CDR3: CASNGTSDYEQYF. In DNA form, the CDR3 reads TGTGCCAGCAATGGTACTAGCGACTACGAGCAGTACTTC.

V gene TRBV7-2 combines with J gene TRBJ2-7; D is perhaps TRBD1 or TRBD2 (6 bases each). The CDR3 length is 16 residues. Germline V gene data show CDR1 as SGHTA and CDR2 as FQGNSA. V lost 5 bases, J lost 2 bases, and 19 bases lay in between. DNA of the CDR3: TGTGCCAGCAGCCCAGGGGAAGGGGGGAGACCCTACGAGCAGTACTTC. This encodes CASSPGEGGRPYEQYF.

Remarks on this clone: Just one base apart from a much larger clone, this may be a read error. Additional DNA sequences in this sample encode the identical CDR3. The CDR3 DNA follows: TGTGCCAGCAGCTTAAGGGGCGGGACCACAGATACGCAGTATTTT. This gives the protein CASSLRGGTTDTQYF. This chain links TRBV7-3 with TRBJ2-3, with D tentatively TRBD2 (6 bases). This CDR3 is 15 amino acids long. Germline V CDR1 and CDR2: SGHTA, FQGTGA. V lost 1 base and J 2 bases, leaving 10 bases between the germline ends.

The J gene is TRBJ1-3, the V gene TRBV28; 7 bases are shared with TRBD1. Germline trimming cut 6 bases from V and 5 bases from J; bases unmatched to any gene: 7. This CDR3 has 14 residues. Germline assignment: CDR1 MDHEN and CDR2 SYDVKM. CDR3 in amino acids: CASRPGGSRNTIYF. The DNA of the CDR3 is TGTGCCAGCAGGCCAGGGGGATCGAGAAACACCATATATTTT.

The V and J genes are TRBV28 and TRBJ2-7; the D gene is possibly TRBD1 (6 bases). The CDR3 length is 14 residues. Germline V gene lookup returns CDR1 MDHEN and CDR2 SYDVKM. Trimming stripped 6 bases from V and 2 bases from J, with 14 bases between. In nucleotides, the CDR3 is TGTGCCAGCAGCCCGGACCAGGGGACCTACGAGCAGTACTTC. Amino acid sequence: CASSPDQGTYEQYF. Full variable domain (remainder filled in from reference TRBV28 and TRBJ2-7): DVKVTQSSRYLVKRTGEKVFLECVQDMDHENMFWYRQDPGLGLRLIYFSYDVKMKEKGDIPEGYSVSREKKERFSLILESASTNQTSMYLCASSPDQGTYEQYFGPGTRLTVT.